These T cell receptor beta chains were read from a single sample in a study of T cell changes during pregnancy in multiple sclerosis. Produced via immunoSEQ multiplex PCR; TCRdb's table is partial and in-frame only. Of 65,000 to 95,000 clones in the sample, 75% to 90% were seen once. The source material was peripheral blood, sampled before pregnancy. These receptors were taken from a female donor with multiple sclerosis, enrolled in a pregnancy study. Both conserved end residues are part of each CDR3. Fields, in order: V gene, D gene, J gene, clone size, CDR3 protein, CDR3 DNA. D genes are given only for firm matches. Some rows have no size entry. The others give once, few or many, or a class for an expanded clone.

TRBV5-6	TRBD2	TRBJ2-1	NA	CASSLVGGGVTFF	TGTGCCAGCAGCTTGGTAGGCGGGGGGGTAACTTTCTTC
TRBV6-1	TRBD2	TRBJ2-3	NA	CASSFLAGETDTQYF	TGTGCCAGCAGCTTCCTAGCGGGGGAAACAGATACGCAGTATTTT
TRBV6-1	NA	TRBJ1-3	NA	CASSEQGPGNTIYF	TGTGCCAGCAGTGAGCAGGGGCCCGGAAACACCATATATTTT
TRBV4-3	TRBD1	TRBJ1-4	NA	CASSQDRAGGGGTNEKLFF	TGCGCCAGCAGCCAAGATAGGGCAGGGGGTGGGGGTACTAATGAAAAACTGTTTTTT
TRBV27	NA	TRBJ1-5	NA	CASSLVGGAGQPQHF	TGTGCCAGCAGTTTAGTCGGGGGGGCAGGTCAGCCCCAGCATTTT
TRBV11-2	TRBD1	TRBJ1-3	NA	CASSNPGTGSLGNTIYF	TGTGCCAGCAGCAACCCCGGGACAGGGTCTTTGGGAAACACCATATATTTT
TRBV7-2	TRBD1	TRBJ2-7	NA	CASSLYGTGGYEQYF	TGTGCCAGCAGCTTATATGGGACAGGGGGCTACGAGCAGTACTTC
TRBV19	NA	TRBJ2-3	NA	CASGSASGTDTQYF	TGTGCCAGTGGGAGTGCCAGTGGCACAGATACGCAGTATTTT
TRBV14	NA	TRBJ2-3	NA	CASSHTERFRSPTDTQYF	TGTGCCAGCAGCCACACCGAGAGGTTCAGAAGCCCCACAGATACGCAGTATTTT
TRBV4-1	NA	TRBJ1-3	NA	CASSQASRGGNTIYF	TGCGCCAGCAGCCAAGCGAGCCGGGGGGGAAACACCATATATTTT
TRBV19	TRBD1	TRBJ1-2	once	CASSAPSRGRDGYTF	TGTGCCAGTAGTGCGCCGTCCAGGGGGCGGGATGGCTACACCTTC
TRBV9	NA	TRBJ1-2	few	CASSSGQNYGYTF	TGTGCCAGCAGCTCGGGACAAAACTATGGCTACACCTTC